Presented here are 14 T cell receptor beta chains from one specimen sequenced in a study of T-cell memory formation after mild COVID-19. TCRdb reprocessed the 5' RACE reads via MiXCR and lists one record per CDR3 protein. The data contain hundreds of thousands of distinct CDR3 sequences, roughly a fifth of them singletons. Sequencing was done on a sample of PBMCs or a T cell subset sorted from them (not recorded which). These receptors were collected from an adult woman who had mild COVID-19 (a few samples of this study predate the infection). Cell type and time point are not known.

This clonotype was seen once. The chain has TRBV5-6 and TRBJ2-7; unclear D gene. Per the germline V gene, CDR1 is SGHDT and CDR2 is YYEEEE. Deletions cut 3 bases from V and 2 bases from J, with 12 bases between. There are 14 residues in the CDR3. The CDR3 sequence: CASSSSWKTYEQYF. The CDR3, as DNA: TGTGCCAGCAGCTCGAGTTGGAAGACCTACGAGCAGTACTTC.

The V gene is TRBV5-4, the J gene TRBJ2-2; D tentatively fits TRBD1 or TRBD2 (5 bases each). The CDR3 runs to 14 residues. Germline V gives CDR1 SGHNT, CDR2 YYREEE (reference sequence). Trimming shortened V by 4 bases and J by 2 bases, and 9 bases separated the two germline ends. CDR3 nucleotides: TGTGCCAGCAGCATCCGGGACAACACCGGGGAGCTGTTTTTT. Its translation: CASSIRDNTGELFF.

This clonotype was seen many times. The chain joins TRBV9 to TRBJ2-7; 8 positions match TRBD1. The CDR3 is 15 amino acids. V trimming: 0 bases; J trimming: 4 bases; junction bases outside the gene matches: 6. Looked up from germline, CDR1 is SGDLS and CDR2 is YYNGEE. The CDR3 is CASSVGQGSGYEQYF. The CDR3 nucleotides read TGTGCCAGCAGCGTAGGACAGGGGAGTGGGTACGAGCAGTACTTC. The whole variable domain, remainder taken from reference TRBV9 and TRBJ2-7, is DSGVTQTPKHLITATGQRVTLRCSPRSGDLSVYWYQQSLDQGLQFLIQYYNGEERAKGNILERFSAQQFPDLHSELNLSSLELGDSALYFCASSVGQGSGYEQYFGPGTRLTVT.

The V gene is TRBV19, the J gene TRBJ2-1; D not certain. This CDR3 contains 12 residues. Trimming cost V 5 bases and J 3 bases, with 5 bases left between them. Germline-derived CDR1 and CDR2 are LNHDA and SQIVND (reference sequence). CDR3 sequence (DNA): TGTGCCAGTAGTGCAGACTACAATGAGCAGTTCTTC. Protein product: CASSADYNEQFF.

This clonotype has a handful of counts. The gene calls are TRBV4-1 and TRBJ2-3; no reliable D call. CDR3 length equals 14 residues. Germline V gene lookup returns CDR1 MGHRA and CDR2 YSYEKL. V lost 1 base and J 2 bases, leaving 7 bases between the germline ends. CDR3 sequence reads: CASSQGATTDTQYF. CDR3 DNA sequence: TGCGCCAGCAGCCAAGGGGCTACCACAGATACGCAGTATTTT.

Only a few counts were recorded for this clonotype. This sequence joins TRBV9 and TRBJ2-1; 10 nucleotides line up with TRBD2. This CDR3 has 16 residues. Trimming removed 3 bases from V and 3 bases from J; junction bases left unmatched: 6. Germline V lookup: CDR1 SGDLS, CDR2 YYNGEE. CDR3 DNA: TGTGCCAGCAGCGCCTTGAGCGGGGGGGTCTACAATGAGCAGTTCTTC. Residues: CASSALSGGVYNEQFF.

This clonotype appeared a few times. The chain recombines TRBV11-2 with TRBJ2-3; 9 bases match TRBD1. V lost 3 bases to trimming and J lost 4 bases; unmatched junction nucleotides: 8. The CDR3 runs 16 residues. In germline, CDR1 is SGHAT, CDR2 FQNNGV. The CDR3 reads CASSFGTGFGSDTQYF. The DNA of the CDR3 is TGTGCCAGCAGCTTTGGGACAGGGTTTGGGTCAGATACGCAGTATTTT.

The rearrangement uses TRBV5-1 and TRBJ2-7, with 7 bases matching TRBD1. The CDR3 has 18 residues. J gave up 0 bases and V 0 bases, and 12 bases lay outside the gene matches. Germline V lookup: CDR1 SGHRS, CDR2 YFSETQ. The CDR3, as DNA: TGCGCCAGCAGCTTGGCCGCCCTCTTAAGGGACAGCTCCTACGAGCAGTACTTC. This codes for CASSLAALLRDSSYEQYF.

This clonotype was recorded a few times. The chain combines TRBV6-2 or TRBV6-3 with TRBJ2-7; possibly TRBD1 for D (6 bases). This CDR3 has 16 amino acids. The V and J ends lost 7 bases and 3 bases respectively, with 22 bases between them. Per germline, CDR1 MNHEY and CDR2 SVGEGT. The CDR3 DNA follows: TGTGCCAGCACCTCGGCTCCAGGGGCTATTCGCTACGAGCAGTACTTC. It is translated as CASTSAPGAIRYEQYF.

This clonotype was counted only a few times. V gene TRBV6-6 combines with J gene TRBJ1-1; TRBD1 aligns across 9 bases. The ends lost 4 bases at V and 4 bases at J; junction bases unmatched: 7. From germline, CDR1 is MNHNY and CDR2 SVGAGI (reference sequence). CDR3 length equals 15 residues. The CDR3 reads CASSSATGGTTEAFF. CDR3 DNA: TGTGCCAGCAGTTCCGCGACAGGGGGTACCACTGAAGCTTTCTTT.

This clonotype was detected many times. The chain recombines TRBV4-3 with TRBJ2-7; weak D call: TRBD1 (6 bases). CDR3 size: 15 residues. Germline assignment: CDR1 LGHNA and CDR2 YSLEER. Deletions cut 0 bases from V and 2 bases from J, with 11 bases between. The CDR3 DNA is TGCGCCAGCAGCCAAGACATAGGACAGACCTACGAGCAGTACTTC. Amino acids: CASSQDIGQTYEQYF.

The rearrangement links TRBV20-1 to TRBJ1-1; tentatively, D is TRBD1 (5 bases). Germline V gene lookup returns CDR1 DFQATT and CDR2 SNEGSKA (reference sequence). The CDR3 has 14 residues. Trimming left V 5 bases short and J 1 base short, with 14 bases between. The CDR3 nucleotides are TGCAGTGCTTCAGACGGAACAGGGAACACTGAAGCTTTCTTT. Protein product: CSASDGTGNTEAFF.

This clonotype was counted only a few times. This sequence joins TRBV7-6 and TRBJ1-6; no reliable D call. The CDR3 length is 16 residues. Trimming removed 5 bases from V and 6 bases from J, with 17 bases in between. The germline CDR1 and CDR2 sequences are SGHVS and FNYEAQ. The CDR3 is CASSETPDGRNSPLHF. The CDR3 coding sequence is TGTGCCAGCAGCGAAACCCCCGACGGACGTAATTCACCCCTCCACTTT.

This clonotype was counted only a few times. The chain employs TRBV5-4 and TRBJ2-3; tentative D call: TRBD2 (6 bases). The ends were cut back, 2 bases at V and 4 bases at J, with 17 bases in the middle. This CDR3 comprises 16 residues. Germline CDR1 and CDR2: SGHNT and YYREEE (reference sequence). The CDR3 region is CASSLTLGLGADTQYF. CDR3 nucleotides: TGTGCCAGCAGCTTAACACTGGGACTTGGTGCAGATACGCAGTATTTT. Supplemented by reference TRBV5-4 and TRBJ2-3, the full variable domain reads ETGVTQSPTHLIKTRGQQVTLRCSSQSGHNTVSWYQQALGQGPQFIFQYYREEENGRGNFPPRFSGLQFPNYSSELNVNALELDDSALYLCASSLTLGLGADTQYFGPGTRLTVL.